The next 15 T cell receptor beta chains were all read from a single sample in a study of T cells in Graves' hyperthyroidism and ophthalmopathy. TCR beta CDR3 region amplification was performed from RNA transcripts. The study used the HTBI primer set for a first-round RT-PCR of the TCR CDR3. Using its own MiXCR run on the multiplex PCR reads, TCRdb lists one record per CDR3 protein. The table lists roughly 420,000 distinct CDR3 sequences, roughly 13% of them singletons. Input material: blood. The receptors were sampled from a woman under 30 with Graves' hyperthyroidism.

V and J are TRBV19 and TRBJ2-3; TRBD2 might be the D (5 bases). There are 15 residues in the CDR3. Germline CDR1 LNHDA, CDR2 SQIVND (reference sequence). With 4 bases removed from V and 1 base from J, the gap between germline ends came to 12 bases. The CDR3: CASSTGLLGTDTQYF. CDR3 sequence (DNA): TGTGCCAGTAGTACAGGACTCCTAGGCACAGATACGCAGTATTTT. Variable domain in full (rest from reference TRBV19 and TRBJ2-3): DGGITQSPKYLFRKEGQNVTLSCEQNLNHDAMYWYRQDPGQGLRLIYYSQIVNDFQKGDIAEGYSVSREKKESFPLTVTSAQKNPTAFYLCASSTGLLGTDTQYFGPGTRLTVL.

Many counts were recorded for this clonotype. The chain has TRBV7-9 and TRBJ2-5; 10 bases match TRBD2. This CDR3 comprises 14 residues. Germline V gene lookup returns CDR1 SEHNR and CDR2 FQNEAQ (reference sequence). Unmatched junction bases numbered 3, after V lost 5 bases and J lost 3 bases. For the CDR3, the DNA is TGTGCCAGCAGCGCCGGACTAGCGGAAGAGACCCAGTACTTC. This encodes CASSAGLAEETQYF.

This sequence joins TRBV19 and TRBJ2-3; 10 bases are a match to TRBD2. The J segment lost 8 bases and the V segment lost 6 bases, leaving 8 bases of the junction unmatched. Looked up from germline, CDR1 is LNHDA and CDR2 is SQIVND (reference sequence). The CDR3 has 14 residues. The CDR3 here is CASRNSGRKSTQYF. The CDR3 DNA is TGTGCCAGTAGGAATAGCGGGAGGAAGAGTACGCAGTATTTT.

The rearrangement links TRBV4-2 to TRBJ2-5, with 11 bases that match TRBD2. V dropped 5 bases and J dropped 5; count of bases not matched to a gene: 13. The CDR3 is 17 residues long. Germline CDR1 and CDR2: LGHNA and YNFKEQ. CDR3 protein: CASSSPLLAGVGETQYF. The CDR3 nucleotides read TGTGCCAGCAGCTCCCCCTTACTAGCGGGAGTGGGGGAGACCCAGTACTTC.

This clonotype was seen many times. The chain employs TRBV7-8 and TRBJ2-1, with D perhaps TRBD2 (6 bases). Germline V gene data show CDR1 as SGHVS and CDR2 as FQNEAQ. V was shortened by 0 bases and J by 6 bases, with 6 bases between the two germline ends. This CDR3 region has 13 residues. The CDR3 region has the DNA TGTGCCAGCAGCTTAGCGACTAGCAATGAGCAGTTCTTC. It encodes CASSLATSNEQFF. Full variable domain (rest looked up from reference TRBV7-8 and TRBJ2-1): GAGVSQSPRYKVAKRGQDVALRCDPISGHVSLFWYQQALGQGPEFLTYFQNEAQLDKSGLPSDRFFAERPEGSVSTLKIQRTQQEDSAVYLCASSLATSNEQFFGPGTRLTVL.

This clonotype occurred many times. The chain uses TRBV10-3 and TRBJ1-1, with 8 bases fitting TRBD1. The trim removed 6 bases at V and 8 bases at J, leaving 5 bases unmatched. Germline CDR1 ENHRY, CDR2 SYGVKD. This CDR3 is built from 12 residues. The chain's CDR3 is CAISPTGGEAFF. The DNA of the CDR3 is TGTGCCATCAGCCCAACAGGGGGGGAAGCTTTCTTT.

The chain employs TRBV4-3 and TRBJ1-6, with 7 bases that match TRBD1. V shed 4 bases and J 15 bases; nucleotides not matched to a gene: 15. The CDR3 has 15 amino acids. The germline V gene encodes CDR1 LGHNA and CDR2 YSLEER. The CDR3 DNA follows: TGCGCCAGCAGCCTCGCCCCCGGGACAGCCGCTGGCCTCCACTTT. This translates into CASSLAPGTAAGLHF.

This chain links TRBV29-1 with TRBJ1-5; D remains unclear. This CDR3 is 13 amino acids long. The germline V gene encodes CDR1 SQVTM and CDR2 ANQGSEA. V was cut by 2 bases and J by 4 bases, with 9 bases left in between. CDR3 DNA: TGCAGCGTTGAAATGGGCCAGAATCAGCCCCAGCATTTT. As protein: CSVEMGQNQPQHF.

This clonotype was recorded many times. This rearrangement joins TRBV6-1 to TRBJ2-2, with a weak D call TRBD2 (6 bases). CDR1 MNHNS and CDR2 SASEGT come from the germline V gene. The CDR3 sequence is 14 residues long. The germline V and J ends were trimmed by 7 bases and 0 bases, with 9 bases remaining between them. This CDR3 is CASMPGANTGELFF. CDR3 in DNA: TGTGCCAGCATGCCGGGAGCGAACACCGGGGAGCTGTTTTTT.

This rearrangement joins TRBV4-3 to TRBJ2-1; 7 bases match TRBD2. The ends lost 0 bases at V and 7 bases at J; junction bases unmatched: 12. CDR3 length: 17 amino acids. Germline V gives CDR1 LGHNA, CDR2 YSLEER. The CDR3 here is CASSQDRASGNFNEQFF. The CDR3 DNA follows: TGCGCCAGCAGCCAAGACAGGGCCAGCGGGAATTTTAATGAGCAGTTCTTC.

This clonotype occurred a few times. The chain's CDR3 is CASSPLVALNSPLHF. The CDR3 nucleotides are TGTGCCAGCAGCCCTCTGGTGGCTCTAAATTCACCCCTCCACTTT. V and J are TRBV7-9 and TRBJ1-6; no definite D call. The V end lost 5 bases, the J end lost 7 bases, and 15 bases lay between the germline ends. In germline, CDR1 is SEHNR, CDR2 FQNEAQ (reference sequence). This CDR3 comprises 15 residues.

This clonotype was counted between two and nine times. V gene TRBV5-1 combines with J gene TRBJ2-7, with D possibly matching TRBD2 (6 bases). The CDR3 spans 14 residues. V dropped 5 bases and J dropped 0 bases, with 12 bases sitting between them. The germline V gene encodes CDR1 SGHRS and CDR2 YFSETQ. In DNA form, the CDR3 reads TGCGCCAGCAGGGGGGACTGGAGCTCCTACGAGCAGTACTTC. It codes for CASRGDWSSYEQYF.

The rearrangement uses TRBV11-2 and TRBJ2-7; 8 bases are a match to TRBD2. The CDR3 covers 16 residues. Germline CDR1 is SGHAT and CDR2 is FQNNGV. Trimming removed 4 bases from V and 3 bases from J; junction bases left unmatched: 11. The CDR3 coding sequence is TGTGCCAGCAGCTCCCCCTTAGTAGCGGGGTACTACGAGCAGTACTTC. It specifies CASSSPLVAGYYEQYF.

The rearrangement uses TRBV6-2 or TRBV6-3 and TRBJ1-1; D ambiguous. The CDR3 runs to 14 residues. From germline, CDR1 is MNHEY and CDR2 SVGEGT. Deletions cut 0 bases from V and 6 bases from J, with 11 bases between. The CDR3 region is CASSYSVPGAEAFF. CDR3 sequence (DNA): TGTGCCAGCAGTTACTCAGTTCCTGGGGCTGAAGCTTTCTTT.

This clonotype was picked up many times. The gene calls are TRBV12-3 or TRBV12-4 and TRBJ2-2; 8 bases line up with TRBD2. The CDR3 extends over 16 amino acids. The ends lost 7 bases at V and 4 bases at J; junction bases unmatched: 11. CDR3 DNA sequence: TGTGCCAGCACCAATACAGCGGGAGCTGGCACCGGGGAGCTGTTTTTT. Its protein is CASTNTAGAGTGELFF.